The rows below give T cell receptor beta chains drawn from one sample of a study of T cell repertoires in cytomegalovirus infection. TCRdb called the reads again in MiXCR, with one record for every CDR3 protein. Here the sample spans some 400,000 distinct CDR3 sequences, around 32% being singletons. The specimen was PBMCs. These receptors all stem from a human donor in good health (CMV status not recorded). Some clones in this sample may be carry-over from other donors' samples. The CDR3 runs from the conserved cysteine through the conserved F or W. A D gene is named only where the DNA matches it firmly. Size values are once, few and many counts, or a class for expanded clones, and some rows have none.

cdr3_length	v_call	j_call	d_call	clone_size	cdr3_nt	cdr3_aa
14	TRBV20-1	TRBJ2-7	-	-	TGCAGTGCTATCACTTATAGCGGAGTTTACGAGCAGTACTTC	CSAITYSGVYEQYF
14	TRBV18	TRBJ1-1	-	few	TGTGCCAGCTCACCGACGAACCCGGGACAAGAAGCTTTCTTT	CASSPTNPGQEAFF
16	TRBV6-5	TRBJ2-6	-	many	TGTGCCAGCAGTTACTCGACGGGCTCTGGGGCCAACGTCCTGACTTTC	CASSYSTGSGANVLTF
14	TRBV10-3	TRBJ2-7	-	-	TGTGCCATCAGGGAGCAGGACTCGTCCTACGAGCAGTACTTC	CAIREQDSSYEQYF
15	TRBV6-2/TRBV6-3	TRBJ2-7	TRBD1	few	TGTGCCAGCAGATTTGGACAGGCGAGCTCCTACGAGCAGTACTTC	CASRFGQASSYEQYF
13	TRBV7-9	TRBJ2-7	-	few	TGTGCCAGCAGCAAAGGGACATCCTACGAGCAGTACTTC	CASSKGTSYEQYF
16	TRBV6-6	TRBJ1-1	-	few	TGTGCCAGCAGTTACTCGATAGGTCGGATGGGAGCTGAAGCTTTCTTT	CASSYSIGRMGAEAFF
17	TRBV7-2	TRBJ2-7	-	once	TGTGCCAGCAGCTTTTTGAGGGAAATCACCCCGGTCGGCGAGCAGTACTTC	CASSFLREITPVGEQYF
13	TRBV10-2	TRBJ1-2	-	many	TGCGCCAGCACAGGACAGCCAATATATGGCTACACCTTC	CASTGQPIYGYTF
14	TRBV7-2	TRBJ1-2	-	-	TGTGCCACCCTAAAGAGTGAGGAGGGCGGCGGCGACACCTTC	CATLKSEEGGGDTF
13	TRBV19	TRBJ2-7	TRBD2	-	TGTGCCAGTAGTAATTGGACTAGCTACGAGCAGTACTTC	CASSNWTSYEQYF
15	TRBV5-8	TRBJ2-2	-	few	TGTGCCAGCAGCTTGTGGGGGCATCACACCGGGGAGCTGTTTTTT	CASSLWGHHTGELFF
14	TRBV5-4	TRBJ1-2	-	-	TGTGCCAGCAGCTTGGAGGTTTCCGGGTTTGGCTACACCTTC	CASSLEVSGFGYTF
15	TRBV2	TRBJ1-2	-	few	TGTGCCAGCAGTGAAGCGCTTCGGGGTGGGTCCGACTACACCTTC	CASSEALRGGSDYTF
13	TRBV2	TRBJ2-1	-	many	TGTGCCAGCAGTGAGGGGGGAAACAATGAGCAGTTCTTC	CASSEGGNNEQFF
12	TRBV7-9	TRBJ2-7	-	-	TGTGCCAGCAGCTTAGGGGAGGCGAGGGAGTACTTC	CASSLGEAREYF
13	TRBV6-1	TRBJ2-2	-	-	TGTGCCAGCTGTGACTATAACACCGGGGTGCTGTTTTTT	CASCDYNTGVLFF
15	TRBV7-3	TRBJ2-1	TRBD2	many	TGTGCCAGCAGCTTAGGCGGCGGGGGGGCCAATGAGCAGTTCTTC	CASSLGGGGANEQFF
19	TRBV12-3/TRBV12-4	TRBJ1-5	-	few	TGTGCCAGCAGTCTGCGACCATGGACAGATGAGGCGCTCAATCAGCCCCAGCATTTT	CASSLRPWTDEALNQPQHF
15	TRBV6-5	TRBJ2-7	TRBD1	-	TGTGCCAGCAGTTACTCGAGGGGGCCGGCCTACGAGCAGTACTTC	CASSYSRGPAYEQYF
14	TRBV28	TRBJ2-4	-	many	TGTGCCAGCAGTGTCCCCGGGCCTCCAAACATTCAGTACTTC	CASSVPGPPNIQYF
15	TRBV7-4	TRBJ1-1	-	many	TGTGCCAGCAGCTTACAGCCAGCCATGAACACTGAAGCTTTCTTT	CASSLQPAMNTEAFF
14	TRBV4-1	TRBJ2-5	-	once	TGCGCCAGCAGCCAAGTAAACACCCAAGAGACCCAGTACTTC	CASSQVNTQETQYF
18	TRBV24-1	TRBJ2-1	-	few	TGTGCCACCAGTGATGCTCGACCGGGACACAGCTCCTACAATGAGCAGTTCTTC	CATSDARPGHSSYNEQFF
14	TRBV28	TRBJ2-6	-	-	TGTGCCAGCGGCTGGGGGCCTGGGGCCAACGTCCTGACTTTC	CASGWGPGANVLTF
15	TRBV7-7	TRBJ2-5	TRBD1	many	TGTGCCAGCAGCCAGGGGACAGGGGCCCAAGAGACCCAGTACTTC	CASSQGTGAQETQYF
13	TRBV20-1	TRBJ2-3	TRBD1	-	TGCAGTGCTAGACGCGACAGGGCGGATACGCAGTATTTT	CSARRDRADTQYF
18	TRBV5-5	TRBJ2-6	-	few	TGTGCCAGCAGCCCCAGCGGAGGGGCCTCCTCTGGGGCCAACGTCCTGACTTTC	CASSPSGGASSGANVLTF
14	TRBV6-6	TRBJ2-1	-	-	TGTGCCACTTCTCCAGTTATTTCCTACAATGAGCAGTTCTTC	CATSPVISYNEQFF
12	TRBV3-1	TRBJ2-1	-	few	TGTGCCAGCAGCCAAGGCGGGGCCCCGCAGTTCTTC	CASSQGGAPQFF
15	TRBV19	TRBJ1-2	TRBD1	-	TGTGCCAGTAGCAAAACCGGGACAGGGGTCTATGGCTACACCTTC	CASSKTGTGVYGYTF
15	TRBV20-1	TRBJ2-3	-	-	TGCAGTGCTAGAGATCGTTTGGGGGGCACAGATACGCAGTATTTT	CSARDRLGGTDTQYF
15	TRBV10-2	TRBJ1-2	TRBD1	-	TGCGCCAGCAGCCCCTCGACAGGGTATAACTATGGCTACACCTTC	CASSPSTGYNYGYTF
12	TRBV12-3/TRBV12-4	TRBJ1-2	-	few	TGTGCCAGCAGTCCGGAGTACTATGGCTACACCTTC	CASSPEYYGYTF
12	TRBV7-2	TRBJ1-2	-	-	TGTGCCAGCAGCTTAGCCGACAGGGGCTACACCTTC	CASSLADRGYTF
14	TRBV5-6	TRBJ1-6	TRBD1	-	TGTGCCAGCAGCCGCGGGACAGGGGGTTCACCCCTCCACTTT	CASSRGTGGSPLHF
14	TRBV2	TRBJ2-2	-	-	TGTGCCAGCCGGCCCTTCCTGAACACCGGGGAGCTGTTTTTT	CASRPFLNTGELFF
17	TRBV6-6	TRBJ1-3	-	-	TGTGCCAGCAGTTACTCGGGAGGCGACAGCTCTGGAAACACCATATATTTT	CASSYSGGDSSGNTIYF
14	TRBV4-2	TRBJ1-2	-	-	TGTGCCAGCAGCCTCCAGGGGCAGGACTATGGCTACACCTTC	CASSLQGQDYGYTF